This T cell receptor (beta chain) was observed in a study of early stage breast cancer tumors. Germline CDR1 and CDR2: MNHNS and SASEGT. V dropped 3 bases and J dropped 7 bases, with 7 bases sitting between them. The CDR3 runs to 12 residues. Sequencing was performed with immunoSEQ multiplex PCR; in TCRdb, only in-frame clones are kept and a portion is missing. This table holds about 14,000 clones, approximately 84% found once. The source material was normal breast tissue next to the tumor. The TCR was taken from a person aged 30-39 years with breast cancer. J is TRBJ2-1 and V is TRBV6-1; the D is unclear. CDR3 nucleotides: TGTGCCAGCAGTGACCCCGGGAATGAGCAGTTCTTC. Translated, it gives CASSDPGNEQFF.